This is a list of T cell receptor beta chains from one sample in a study of radiotherapy plus CTLA-4 blockade in lung cancer. The repertoire was sequenced with immunoSEQ multiplex PCR; TCRdb's copy has only in-frame clones and lacks some. The table has some 49,000 clones, around 83% seen once. The specimen comprised peripheral blood, sampled from a patient treated with radiotherapy plus ipilimumab. The receptors stem from a human donor with non-small cell lung cancer whose response to radiotherapy plus ipilimumab could not be evaluated. Each CDR3 is given with its conserved first and last residue.

TRBV6-1,TRBJ1-2,CASSETMTGANTF
TRBV5-4,TRBJ1-2,CASSLSGQGDGYTF
TRBV7-2,TRBJ2-1,CASSLAGGYLSKFF
TRBV6-6,TRBJ2-7,CASAREGAYEQYF
TRBV5-1,TRBJ1-2,CASSPALYGYTF
TRBV28,TRBJ1-2,CASRDGGGTNYGYTF
TRBV6-6,TRBJ2-3,CASSYSAQGARDTQYF
TRBV6-1,TRBJ2-7,CASRGLAGTYEQYF
TRBV19,TRBJ1-6,CASSVQGLFDSPLHF
TRBV19,TRBJ1-5,CATLSMGQGNQPQHF
TRBV30,TRBJ2-1,CAWSLGRSSYNEQFF
TRBV28,TRBJ1-2,CASSLSGYGYTF
TRBV7-8,TRBJ2-7,CASSLWTEGEQYF